This is a list of T cell receptor beta chains from one sample in a study of cytomegalovirus exposure and HLA in healthy donors. Assay used: immunoSEQ multiplex PCR; TCRdb lists only in-frame clones, some missing. The profile shows 120,000 or so clones, about 91% of them singletons. The source material was PBMCs. The receptor set was obtained from a man in his late teens or twenties in good health and CMV-seronegative. The conserved cysteine and the conserved F or W are not part of the CDR3 here. The order of the fields is J gene, V gene, CDR3 protein.

TRBJ1-2,TRBV28,ASSPALTGNYGYT
TRBJ2-5,TRBV7-2,ASSSDRSAETQY
TRBJ2-7,TRBV28,ASSPTSGYRSYEQY
TRBJ2-5,TRBV7-9,ASSLGYREETQY
TRBJ2-7,TRBV15,ATSREGLAGGFNYEQY
TRBJ2-7,TRBV5-6,ASSSTGLEQY
TRBJ2-7,TRBV7-9,ATTASTAYEQY
TRBJ1-4,TRBV6-5,ASSLTGGGDEKLF
TRBJ2-3,TRBV11-3,ASSRALDTQY
TRBJ2-5,TRBV29-1,SVDRGDETQY
TRBJ2-3,TRBV28,ASTGQYQDTQY
TRBJ2-7,TRBV29-1,SVETSGLTYEQY
TRBJ2-7,TRBV5-4,ASSLTGSPYEQY
TRBJ2-7,TRBV15,ATSRDLQGEQY
TRBJ1-4,TRBV9,ASSVEGGQSEKLF
TRBJ2-2,TRBV6-6,ASITGANTGELF
TRBJ1-5,TRBV10-3,AATEDSNQPQH
TRBJ1-4,TRBV4-3,ASSQDWSGASNEKLF
TRBJ2-5,TRBV25-1,ASSEWDREGETQY
TRBJ2-7,TRBV18,ASSPPNGFTNYEQY
TRBJ2-1,TRBV5-4,ASSRAVSAGTYNEQF
TRBJ2-1,TRBV28,ASSTQEGLVYNEQF
TRBJ1-5,TRBV28,ASISRQGHQPQH
TRBJ2-7,TRBV11-3,ASSKGAFEQY
TRBJ1-1,TRBV27,ASSLSSGVNTEAF
TRBJ1-1,TRBV25-1,ASSADRGGTEAF
TRBJ2-3,TRBV7-8,ASSLDRGTDTQY
TRBJ2-1,TRBV2,ASSPRQPSYNEQF
TRBJ2-7,TRBV28,ASSIGAPYEQY
TRBJ2-5,TRBV4-1,ASRMGLDQETQY
TRBJ1-2,TRBV19,ASSISGLGDSLGGYT
TRBJ1-1,TRBV6-1,ASSELYRITEAF
TRBJ2-2,TRBV6-1,ASSPRTGELF
TRBJ1-2,TRBV5-6,ASSWGQPNYGYT
TRBJ1-3,TRBV6-1,ASNRDGGPGNTIY
TRBJ1-5,TRBV6-6,ASSPRRGKQPQH
TRBJ2-7,TRBV7-8,ASSLAAGAYEQY
TRBJ2-1,TRBV27,ASSEWTSGRAVNEQF
TRBJ1-4,TRBV19,ASRKQDSTNEKLF
TRBJ1-1,TRBV19,ASSADRRLNTEAF
TRBJ1-1,TRBV28,ASSRSEVEAF
TRBJ2-2,TRBV18,ASSPTSGSSGPGELF
TRBJ2-7,TRBV28,ASTRTSDNYEQY
TRBJ2-7,TRBV5-1,ASSLAGVAGEQY
TRBJ1-4,TRBV7-2,ASSLGQDFNEKLF
TRBJ1-4,TRBV18,ASSPIDRATNEKLF
TRBJ2-7,TRBV12-5,ASGLVQGLAFYEQY
TRBJ2-3,TRBV15,ATSTRTSGRSDTQY
TRBJ2-7,TRBV5-1,ASSFTGESYEQY